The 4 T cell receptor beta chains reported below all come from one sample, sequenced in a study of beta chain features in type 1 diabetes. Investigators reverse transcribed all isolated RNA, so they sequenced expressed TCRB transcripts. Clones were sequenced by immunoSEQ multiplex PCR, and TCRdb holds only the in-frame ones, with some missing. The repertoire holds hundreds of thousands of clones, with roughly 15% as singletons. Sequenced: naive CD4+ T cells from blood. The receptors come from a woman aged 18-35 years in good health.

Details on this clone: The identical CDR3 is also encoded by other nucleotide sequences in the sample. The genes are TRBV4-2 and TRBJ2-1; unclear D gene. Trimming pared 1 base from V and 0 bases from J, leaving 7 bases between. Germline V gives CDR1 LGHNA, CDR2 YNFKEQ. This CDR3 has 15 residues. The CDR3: CASSQGTSSYNEQFF. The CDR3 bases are TGTGCCAGCAGCCAAGGAACGAGCTCCTACAATGAGCAGTTCTTC.

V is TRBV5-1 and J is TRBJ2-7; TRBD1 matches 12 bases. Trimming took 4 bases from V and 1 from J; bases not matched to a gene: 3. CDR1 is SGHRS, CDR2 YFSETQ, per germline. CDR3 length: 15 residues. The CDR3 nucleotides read TGCGCCAGCAGCAGGGACAGGGGGCAGTCCTACGAGCAGTACTTC. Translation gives CASSRDRGQSYEQYF.

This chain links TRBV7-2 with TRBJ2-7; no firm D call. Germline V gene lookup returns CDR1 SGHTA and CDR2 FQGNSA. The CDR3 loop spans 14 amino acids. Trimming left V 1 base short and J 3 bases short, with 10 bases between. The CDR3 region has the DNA TGTGCCAGCAGCTTAGGCGATAGAAGCTACGAGCAGTACTTC. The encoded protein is CASSLGDRSYEQYF.

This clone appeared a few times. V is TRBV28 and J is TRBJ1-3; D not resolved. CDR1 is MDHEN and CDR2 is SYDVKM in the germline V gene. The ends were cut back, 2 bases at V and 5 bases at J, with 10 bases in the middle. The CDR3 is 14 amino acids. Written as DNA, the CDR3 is TGTGCCAGCAGTTTAACGCGGCAGAGAAACACCATATATTTT. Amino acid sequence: CASSLTRQRNTIYF.